The entry below describes one T cell receptor (beta chain). The antigen is undetermined. With a duration under 2 months, the hyperthyroidism was newly diagnosed in patients aged 18 to 65. Germline assignment: CDR1 DFQATT and CDR2 SNEGSKA (reference sequence). The CDR3 covers 15 residues. V was clipped by 3 bases and J by 3 bases; unmatched bases: 2. RNA transcripts yielded amplified TCR beta CDR3 regions. First-round RT-PCR with HTBI primers amplified the TCR CDR3 region. One entry per CDR3 protein, called by TCRdb with MiXCR from the multiplex PCR reads. The sample has around 420,000 distinct CDR3 sequences; 15% to 18% are singletons. The data are from a study of T cells in Graves' hyperthyroidism and ophthalmopathy. Points from the study as a whole: Median prediction lead before ophthalmopathy onset was 6.5 to 7 months with the model. Ophthalmopathy cases were set apart from stable hyperthyroidism by a 13 V-J model.

The sequenced sample consisted of blood. The chain has TRBV20-1 and TRBJ2-2; 12 positions agree with TRBD2. This sequence was found in a woman younger than 35 with Graves' hyperthyroidism. CDR3 DNA: TGCAGTGCTAGTCGACTAGCGGGAGACACCGGGGAGCTGTTTTTT. It specifies CSASRLAGDTGELFF.